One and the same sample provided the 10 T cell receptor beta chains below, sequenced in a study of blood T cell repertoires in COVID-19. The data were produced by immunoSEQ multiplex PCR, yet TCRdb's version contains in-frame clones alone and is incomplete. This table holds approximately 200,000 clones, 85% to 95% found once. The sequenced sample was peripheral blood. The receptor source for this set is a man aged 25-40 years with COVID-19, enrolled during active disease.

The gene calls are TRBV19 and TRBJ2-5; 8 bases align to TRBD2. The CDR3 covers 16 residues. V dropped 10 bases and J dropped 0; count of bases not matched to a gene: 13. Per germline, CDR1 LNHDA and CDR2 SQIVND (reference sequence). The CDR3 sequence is CATGGARDLYQETQYF. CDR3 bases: TGTGCCACCGGGGGGGCCAGGGATTTGTACCAAGAGACCCAGTACTTC.

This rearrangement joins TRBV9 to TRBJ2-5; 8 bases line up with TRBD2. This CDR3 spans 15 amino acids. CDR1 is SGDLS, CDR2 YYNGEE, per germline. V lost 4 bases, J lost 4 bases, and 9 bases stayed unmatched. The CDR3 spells CASSPAGGIGETQYF. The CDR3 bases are TGTGCCAGCAGCCCGGCGGGGGGCATCGGAGAGACCCAGTACTTC. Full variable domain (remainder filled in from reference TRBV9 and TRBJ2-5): DSGVTQTPKHLITATGQRVTLRCSPRSGDLSVYWYQQSLDQGLQFLIQYYNGEERAKGNILERFSAQQFPDLHSELNLSSLELGDSALYFCASSPAGGIGETQYFGPGTRLLVL.

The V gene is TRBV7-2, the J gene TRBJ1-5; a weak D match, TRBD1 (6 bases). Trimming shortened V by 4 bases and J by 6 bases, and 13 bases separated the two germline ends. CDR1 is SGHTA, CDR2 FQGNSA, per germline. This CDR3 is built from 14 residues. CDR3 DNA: TGTGCCAGCAGCTCCACCCACAGGGTTCAGCCCCAGCATTTT. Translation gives CASSSTHRVQPQHF.

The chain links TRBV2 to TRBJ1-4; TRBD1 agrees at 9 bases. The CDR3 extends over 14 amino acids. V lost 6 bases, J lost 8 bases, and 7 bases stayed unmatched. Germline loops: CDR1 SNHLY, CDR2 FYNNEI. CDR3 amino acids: CASRYRGREEKLFF. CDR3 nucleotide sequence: TGTGCCAGCAGATACAGGGGGCGGGAAGAAAAACTGTTTTTT.

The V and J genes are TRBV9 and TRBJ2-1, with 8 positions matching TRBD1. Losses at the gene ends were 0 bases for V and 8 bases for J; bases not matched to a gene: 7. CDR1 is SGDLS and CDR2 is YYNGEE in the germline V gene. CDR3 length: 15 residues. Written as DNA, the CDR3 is TGTGCCAGCAGCGTAGTCGGACAGGGTATCCATGAGCAGTTCTTC. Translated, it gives CASSVVGQGIHEQFF.

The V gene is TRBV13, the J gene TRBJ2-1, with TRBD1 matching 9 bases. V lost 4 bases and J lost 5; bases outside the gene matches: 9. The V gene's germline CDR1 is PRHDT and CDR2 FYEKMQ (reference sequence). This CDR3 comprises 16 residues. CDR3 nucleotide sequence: TGTGCCAGCAGCTCTCGAAAGGGACAGGGAAACAATGAGCAGTTCTTC. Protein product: CASSSRKGQGNNEQFF.

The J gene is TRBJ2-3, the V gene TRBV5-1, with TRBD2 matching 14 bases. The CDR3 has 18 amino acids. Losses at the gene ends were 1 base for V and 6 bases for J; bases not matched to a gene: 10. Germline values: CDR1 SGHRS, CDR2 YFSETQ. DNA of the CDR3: TGCGCCAGCAGCTTGTCGGCCCCGACTAGCGGGGGGGAGGATACGCAGTATTTT. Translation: CASSLSAPTSGGEDTQYF.

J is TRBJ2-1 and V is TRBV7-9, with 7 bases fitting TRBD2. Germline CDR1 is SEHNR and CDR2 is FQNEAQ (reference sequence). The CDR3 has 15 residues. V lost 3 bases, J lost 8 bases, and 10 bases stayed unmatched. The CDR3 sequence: CASSFPGTTQDEQFF. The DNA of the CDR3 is TGTGCCAGCAGCTTTCCCGGGACTACTCAAGATGAGCAGTTCTTC.

Here the CDR3 reads CASSQGHRGGDTEAFF. The CDR3 DNA reads TGTGCCAGCAGCCAAGGGCATAGGGGCGGAGACACTGAAGCTTTCTTT. The chain links TRBV4-2 to TRBJ1-1; TRBD1 is a possible D gene (5 bases). Germline V CDR1 and CDR2: LGHNA, YNFKEQ. CDR3 length: 16 residues. The V and J ends lost 1 base and 3 bases respectively, with 15 bases between them.

The CDR3: CASSRGTDGQPQHF. CDR3 in DNA: TGTGCCAGCTCCCGAGGGACAGACGGTCAGCCCCAGCATTTT. This rearrangement joins TRBV18 to TRBJ1-5; 7 bases match TRBD1. The J segment lost 6 bases and the V segment lost 6 bases, leaving 8 bases of the junction unmatched. Looked up from germline, CDR1 is KGHSH and CDR2 is LQKENI. This CDR3 region has 14 residues.